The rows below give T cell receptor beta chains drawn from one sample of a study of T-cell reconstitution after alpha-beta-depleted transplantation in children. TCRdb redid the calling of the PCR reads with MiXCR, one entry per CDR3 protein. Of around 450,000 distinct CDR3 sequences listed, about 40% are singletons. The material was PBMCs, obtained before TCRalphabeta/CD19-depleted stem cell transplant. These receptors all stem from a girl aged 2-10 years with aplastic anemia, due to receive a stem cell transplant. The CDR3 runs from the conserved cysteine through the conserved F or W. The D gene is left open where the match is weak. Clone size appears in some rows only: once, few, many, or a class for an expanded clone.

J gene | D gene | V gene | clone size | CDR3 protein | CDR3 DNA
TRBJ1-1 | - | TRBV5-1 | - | CASSLGSGNAFF | TGCGCCAGCAGCTTGGGGTCGGGGAACGCTTTCTTT
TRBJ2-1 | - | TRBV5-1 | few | CASSLSSAGNEQFF | TGCGCCAGCAGCTTGTCTTCAGCTGGCAATGAGCAGTTCTTC
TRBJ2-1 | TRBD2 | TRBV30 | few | CAWSGTSGGGSYNEQFF | TGTGCCTGGAGTGGGACTAGCGGGGGGGGCTCCTACAATGAGCAGTTCTTC
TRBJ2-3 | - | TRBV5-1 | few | CASSLAYTDYDTQYF | TGCGCCAGCAGCTTGGCCTATACAGATTACGATACGCAGTATTTT
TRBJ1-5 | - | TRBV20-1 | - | CSARGTNQPQHF | TGCAGTGCTAGAGGGACCAATCAGCCCCAGCATTTT
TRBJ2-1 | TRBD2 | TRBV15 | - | CATSRDFLAGGPSSYNEQFF | TGTGCCACCAGCAGAGATTTTCTAGCGGGGGGCCCTAGCTCCTACAATGAGCAGTTCTTC
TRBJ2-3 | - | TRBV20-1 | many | CSARSLVGPTDTQYF | TGCAGTGCTAGATCCCTCGTTGGCCCCACAGATACGCAGTATTTT
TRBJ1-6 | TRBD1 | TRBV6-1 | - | CASSPGTGESPLHF | TGTGCCAGCAGTCCAGGGACAGGGGAGTCACCCCTCCACTTT
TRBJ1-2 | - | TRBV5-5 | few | CASSLALTRNQVYGYTF | TGTGCCAGCAGCTTGGCGCTGACAAGAAACCAAGTTTATGGCTACACCTTC
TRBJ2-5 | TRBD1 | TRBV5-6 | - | CASTGDSQETQYF | TGTGCCAGCACCGGGGACAGCCAAGAGACCCAGTACTTC
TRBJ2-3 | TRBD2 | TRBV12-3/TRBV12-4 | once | CASSWGTSGGDGRTQYF | TGTGCCAGCAGTTGGGGGACTAGCGGGGGGGATGGACGGACGCAGTATTTT
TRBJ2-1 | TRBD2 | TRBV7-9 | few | CASSLVTSGVNEQFF | TGTGCCAGCAGCTTAGTCACTAGCGGAGTAAATGAGCAGTTCTTC
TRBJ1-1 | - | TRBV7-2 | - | CASSLGLGNGAFF | TGTGCCAGCAGCTTAGGGCTGGGGAATGGGGCTTTCTTT
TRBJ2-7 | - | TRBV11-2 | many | CASSSRPYEQYF | TGTGCCAGCAGCAGCCGCCCCTACGAGCAGTACTTC
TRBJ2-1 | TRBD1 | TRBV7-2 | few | CASSKTGGFYNEQFF | TGTGCCAGCAGTAAGACAGGGGGCTTCTACAATGAGCAGTTCTTC
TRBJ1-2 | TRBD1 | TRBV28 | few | CASRRDRVYGYTF | TGTGCCAGCAGGAGGGACAGGGTCTATGGCTACACCTTC
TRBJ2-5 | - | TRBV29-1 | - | CSVEVRSRGPQETQYF | TGCAGCGTTGAAGTTCGGTCGCGGGGCCCCCAAGAGACCCAGTACTTC
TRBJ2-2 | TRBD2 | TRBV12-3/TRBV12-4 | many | CASSQRTSGRIGELFF | TGTGCCAGCAGCCAAAGGACTAGCGGGAGGATAGGGGAGCTGTTTTTT
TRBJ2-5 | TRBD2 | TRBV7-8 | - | CASSPIGASGAQETQYF | TGTGCCAGCAGCCCCATTGGGGCTAGCGGGGCCCAAGAGACCCAGTACTTC
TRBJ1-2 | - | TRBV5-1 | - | CASSLKGGEGYGYTF | TGCGCCAGCAGCTTGAAGGGGGGCGAAGGCTATGGCTACACCTTC
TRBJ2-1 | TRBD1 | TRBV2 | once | CASSERQGIGNEQFF | TGTGCCAGCAGTGAGAGACAGGGTATTGGTAATGAGCAGTTCTTC
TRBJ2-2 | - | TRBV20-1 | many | CSAMSLGLPGELFF | TGCAGTGCTATGAGCCTAGGGCTCCCCGGGGAGCTGTTTTTT
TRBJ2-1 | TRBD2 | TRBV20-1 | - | CSARDPYLAGDTIEQFF | TGCAGTGCTAGAGATCCCTACCTAGCGGGAGATACGATTGAGCAGTTCTTC
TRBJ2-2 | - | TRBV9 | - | CASSAQYNTGELFF | TGTGCCAGCAGCGCCCAGTACAACACCGGGGAGCTGTTTTTT
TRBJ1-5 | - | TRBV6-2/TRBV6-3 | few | CASSGRVGDQPQHF | TGTGCCAGCAGTGGCAGGGTAGGGGATCAGCCCCAGCATTTT
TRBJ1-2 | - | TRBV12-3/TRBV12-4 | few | CASTTGMARGYTF | TGTGCCAGCACCACCGGGATGGCGCGAGGCTACACCTTC
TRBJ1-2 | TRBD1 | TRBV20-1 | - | CSAIRDRDYGYTF | TGCAGTGCTATCCGGGACAGGGACTATGGCTACACCTTC
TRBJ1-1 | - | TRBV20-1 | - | CSAFRGDTEAFF | TGCAGTGCCTTCAGGGGTGACACTGAAGCTTTCTTT
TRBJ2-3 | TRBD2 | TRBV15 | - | CATSREAGGADTQYF | TGTGCCACCAGCAGAGAGGCGGGGGGCGCAGATACGCAGTATTTT
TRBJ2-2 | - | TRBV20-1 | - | CSATGDTGELFF | TGCAGTGCTACAGGGGACACCGGGGAGCTGTTTTTT
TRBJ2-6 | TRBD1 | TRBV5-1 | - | CASSFRGQGYSGANVLTF | TGCGCCAGCAGCTTTAGGGGACAGGGTTATTCTGGGGCCAACGTCCTGACTTTC
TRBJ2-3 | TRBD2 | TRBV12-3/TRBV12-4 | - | CASKPAGGPTDTQYF | TGTGCCAGCAAACCCGCGGGGGGGCCGACAGATACGCAGTATTTT
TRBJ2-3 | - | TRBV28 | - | CASRPILAASTDTQYF | TGTGCCAGCAGACCGATTCTAGCTGCTAGCACAGATACGCAGTATTTT
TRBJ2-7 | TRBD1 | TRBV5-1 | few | CASSPRQGDPYEQYF | TGCGCCAGCAGCCCGAGACAGGGGGACCCCTACGAGCAGTACTTC
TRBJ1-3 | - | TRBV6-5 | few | CASSSPLIRGGNTIYF | TGTGCCAGCAGTTCCCCCCTAATTCGCGGTGGAAACACCATATATTTT
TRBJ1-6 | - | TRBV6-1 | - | CASNPSSGQGYSPLHF | TGTGCCAGCAACCCATCAAGTGGGCAGGGGTATTCACCCCTCCACTTT
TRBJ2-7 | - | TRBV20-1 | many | CSANGLGHPAYEQYF | TGCAGTGCTAACGGCCTAGGCCACCCTGCCTACGAGCAGTACTTC
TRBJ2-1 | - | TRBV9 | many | CASSVESRGRNEQFF | TGTGCCAGCAGCGTAGAATCAAGGGGTCGCAATGAGCAGTTCTTC
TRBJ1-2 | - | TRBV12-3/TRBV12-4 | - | CASSSSGIAYGYTF | TGTGCCAGCAGTTCCTCGGGGATTGCCTATGGCTACACCTTC
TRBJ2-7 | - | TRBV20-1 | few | CSARTQGVRYYEQYF | TGCAGTGCTAGAACGCAGGGAGTTAGATACTACGAGCAGTACTTC
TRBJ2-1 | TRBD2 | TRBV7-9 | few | CASSRTSGGYNEQFF | TGTGCCAGCAGCCGGACTAGCGGGGGGTACAATGAGCAGTTCTTC
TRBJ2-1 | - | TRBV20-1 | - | CSARVAGGSLFF | -
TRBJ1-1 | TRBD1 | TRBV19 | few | CASKNRGSYAFF | TGTGCCAGTAAAAACAGGGGAAGCTACGCTTTCTTT
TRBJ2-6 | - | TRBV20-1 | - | CSAGRNTGANVLTF | TGCAGTGCTGGAAGAAACACAGGGGCCAACGTCCTGACTTTC
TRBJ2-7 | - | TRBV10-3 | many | CAISESNGGPYEQYF | TGTGCCATCAGTGAGTCGAACGGGGGGCCCTACGAGCAGTACTTC
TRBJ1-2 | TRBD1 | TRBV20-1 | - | CSATQGGRDYGYTF | TGCAGTGCTACCCAGGGGGGGAGAGACTATGGCTACACCTTC
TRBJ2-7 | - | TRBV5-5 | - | CASSLVVSGHEQYF | TGTGCCAGCAGCTTGGTAGTCAGCGGACACGAGCAGTACTTC
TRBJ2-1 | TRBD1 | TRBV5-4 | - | CASSPELQGVVYNEQFF | TGTGCCAGCAGCCCTGAACTTCAGGGGGTAGTGTACAATGAGCAGTTCTTC